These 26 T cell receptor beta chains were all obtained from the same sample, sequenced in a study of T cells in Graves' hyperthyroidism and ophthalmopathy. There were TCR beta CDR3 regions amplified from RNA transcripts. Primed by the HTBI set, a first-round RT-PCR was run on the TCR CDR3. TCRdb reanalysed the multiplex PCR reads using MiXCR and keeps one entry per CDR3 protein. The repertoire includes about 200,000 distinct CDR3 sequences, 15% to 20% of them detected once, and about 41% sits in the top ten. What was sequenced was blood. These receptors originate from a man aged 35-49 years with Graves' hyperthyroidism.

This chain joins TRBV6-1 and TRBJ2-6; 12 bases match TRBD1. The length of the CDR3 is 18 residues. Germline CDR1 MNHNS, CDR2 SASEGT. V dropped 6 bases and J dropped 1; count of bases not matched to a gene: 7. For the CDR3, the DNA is TGTGCCAGCAGGGGACAGGGGGCGCATATTTCTGGGGCCAACGTCCTGACTTTC. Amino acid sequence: CASRGQGAHISGANVLTF.

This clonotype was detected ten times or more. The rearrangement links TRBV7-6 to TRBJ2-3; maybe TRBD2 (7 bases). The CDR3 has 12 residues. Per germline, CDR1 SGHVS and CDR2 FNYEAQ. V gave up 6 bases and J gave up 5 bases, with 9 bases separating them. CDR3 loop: CASRGGVDTQYF. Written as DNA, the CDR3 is TGTGCCAGCAGAGGGGGGGTAGATACGCAGTATTTT.

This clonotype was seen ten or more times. The CDR3 DNA follows: TGTGCCAGCAGTGACCAGGGGGTTAACTACGAGCAGTACTTC. It encodes CASSDQGVNYEQYF. The chain couples TRBV2 to TRBJ2-7, with TRBD1 identical over 7 bases. V lost 3 bases to trimming and J lost 3 bases; unmatched junction nucleotides: 5. The germline V gene encodes CDR1 SNHLY and CDR2 FYNNEI. The CDR3 covers 14 residues.

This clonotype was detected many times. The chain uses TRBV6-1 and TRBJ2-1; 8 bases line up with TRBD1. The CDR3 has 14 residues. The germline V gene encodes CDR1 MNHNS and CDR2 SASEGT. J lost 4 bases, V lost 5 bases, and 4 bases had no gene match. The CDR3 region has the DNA TGTGCCAGCAGTCCGGGACAGGTATACAATGAGCAGTTCTTC. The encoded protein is CASSPGQVYNEQFF.

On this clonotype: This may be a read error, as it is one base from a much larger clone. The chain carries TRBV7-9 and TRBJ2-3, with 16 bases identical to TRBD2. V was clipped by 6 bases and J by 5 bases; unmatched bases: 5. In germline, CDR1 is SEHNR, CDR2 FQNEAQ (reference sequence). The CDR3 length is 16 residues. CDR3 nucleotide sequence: TGTGCCAGCAGAACGGGACTAGCGGGGGGGCAAGATACGCAGTATTTT. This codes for CASRTGLAGGQDTQYF.

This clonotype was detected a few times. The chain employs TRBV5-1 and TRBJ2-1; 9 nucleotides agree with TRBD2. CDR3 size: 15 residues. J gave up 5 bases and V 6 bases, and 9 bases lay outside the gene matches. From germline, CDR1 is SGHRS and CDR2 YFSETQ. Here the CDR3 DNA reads TGCGCCAGCACCCCTCAGCTAGCGGGGAACAATGAGCAGTTCTTC. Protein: CASTPQLAGNNEQFF.

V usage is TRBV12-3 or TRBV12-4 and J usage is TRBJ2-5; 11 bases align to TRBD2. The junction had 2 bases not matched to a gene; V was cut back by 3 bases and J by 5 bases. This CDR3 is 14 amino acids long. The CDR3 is CASSLSSGGETQYF. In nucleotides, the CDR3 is TGTGCCAGCAGTTTGTCTAGCGGGGGGGAGACCCAGTACTTC.

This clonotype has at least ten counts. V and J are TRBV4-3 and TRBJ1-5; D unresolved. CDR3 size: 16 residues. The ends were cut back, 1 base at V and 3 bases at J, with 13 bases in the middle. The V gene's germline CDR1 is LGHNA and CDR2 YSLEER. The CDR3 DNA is TGCGCCAGCAGCCAAGGGATGGCGGCTAACAATCAGCCCCAGCATTTT. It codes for CASSQGMAANNQPQHF.

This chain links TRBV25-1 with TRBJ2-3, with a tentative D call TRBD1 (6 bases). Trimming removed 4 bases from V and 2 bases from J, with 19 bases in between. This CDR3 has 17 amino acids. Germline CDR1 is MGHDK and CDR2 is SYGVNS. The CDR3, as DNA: TGTGCCAGCAGTGTCCGGTTTTTGACAGGACCCACAGATACGCAGTATTTT. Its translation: CASSVRFLTGPTDTQYF.

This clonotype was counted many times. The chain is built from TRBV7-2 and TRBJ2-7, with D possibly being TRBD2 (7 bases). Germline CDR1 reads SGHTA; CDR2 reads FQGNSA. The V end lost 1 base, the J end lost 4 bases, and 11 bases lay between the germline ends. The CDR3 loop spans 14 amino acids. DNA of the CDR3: TGTGCCAGCAGCTTAGTGCGGGGGACATACGAGCAGTACTTC. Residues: CASSLVRGTYEQYF. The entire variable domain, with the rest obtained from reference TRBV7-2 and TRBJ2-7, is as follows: GAGVSQSPSNKVTEKGKDVELRCDPISGHTALYWYRQSLGQGLEFLIYFQGNSAPDKSGLPSDRFSAERTGGSVSTLTIQRTQQEDSAVYLCASSLVRGTYEQYFGPGTRLTVT.

The DNA for the CDR3 is TGTGCCAGCAGTCCTCTTTACGGTCATAACACTGGGACCCAGTACTTC. This gives the protein CASSPLYGHNTGTQYF. The chain links TRBV12-3 or TRBV12-4 to TRBJ2-5, with D unclear. This CDR3 has 16 amino acids. The V end was cut by 5 bases, the J end by 7 bases, with 23 bases between.

CDR3 DNA sequence: TGCGCCAGCAGCTCCGGGACTAGCAGCACAGATACGCAGTATTTT. Translating it yields CASSSGTSSTDTQYF. This rearrangement joins TRBV5-1 to TRBJ2-3; 9 bases are a match to TRBD2. Germline CDR1 is SGHRS and CDR2 is YFSETQ. J lost 0 bases, V lost 3 bases, and 2 bases had no gene match. The CDR3 consists of 15 residues.

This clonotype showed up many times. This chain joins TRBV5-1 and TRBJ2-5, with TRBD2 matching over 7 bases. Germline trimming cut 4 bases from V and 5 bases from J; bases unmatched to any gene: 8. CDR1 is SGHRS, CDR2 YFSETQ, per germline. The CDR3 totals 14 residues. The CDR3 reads CASSPLRGSETQYF. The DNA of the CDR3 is TGCGCCAGCAGCCCCTTGCGGGGGAGTGAGACCCAGTACTTC. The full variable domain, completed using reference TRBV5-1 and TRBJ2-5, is KAGVTQTPRYLIKTRGQQVTLSCSPISGHRSVSWYQQTPGQGLQFLFEYFSETQRNKGNFPGRFSGRQFSNSRSEMNVSTLELGDSALYLCASSPLRGSETQYFGPGTRLLVL.

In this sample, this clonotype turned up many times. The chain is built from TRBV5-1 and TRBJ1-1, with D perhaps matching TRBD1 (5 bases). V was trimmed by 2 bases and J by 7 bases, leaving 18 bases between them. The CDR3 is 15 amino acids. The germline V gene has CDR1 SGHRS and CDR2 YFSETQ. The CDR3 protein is CASSLIMVGQNEAFF. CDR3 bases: TGCGCCAGCAGCTTAATCATGGTGGGGCAGAATGAAGCTTTCTTT.

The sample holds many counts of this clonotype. CDR3 nucleotide sequence: TGTGCCAGCAGTCCGTACGAGCAGTACTTC. It translates to CASSPYEQYF. The chain has TRBV5-6 and TRBJ2-7; D is uncertain. Deletions cut 5 bases from V and 4 bases from J, with 4 bases between. The germline CDR1 and CDR2 sequences are SGHDT and YYEEEE. CDR3 length equals 10 residues.

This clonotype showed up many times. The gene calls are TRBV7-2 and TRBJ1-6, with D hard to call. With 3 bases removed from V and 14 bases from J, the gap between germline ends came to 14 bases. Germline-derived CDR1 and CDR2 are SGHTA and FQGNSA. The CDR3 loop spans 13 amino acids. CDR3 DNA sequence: TGTGCCAGCAGCTTGAATGGGCCTGGAACCCTCCACTTT. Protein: CASSLNGPGTLHF.

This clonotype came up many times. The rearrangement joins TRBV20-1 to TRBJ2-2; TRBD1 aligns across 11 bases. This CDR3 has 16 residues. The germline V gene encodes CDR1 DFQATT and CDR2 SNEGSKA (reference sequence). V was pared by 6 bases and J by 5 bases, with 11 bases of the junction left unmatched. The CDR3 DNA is TGCAGTGCCTGTGTGTCCGGGACAGGGGGGACCGGGGAGCTGTTTTTT. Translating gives CSACVSGTGGTGELFF.

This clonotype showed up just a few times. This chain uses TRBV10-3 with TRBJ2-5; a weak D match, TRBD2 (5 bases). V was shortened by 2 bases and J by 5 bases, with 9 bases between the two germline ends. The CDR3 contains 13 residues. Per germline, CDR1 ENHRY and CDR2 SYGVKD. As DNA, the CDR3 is TGTGCCATCAGTGAGATCCAGCGGGAGACCCAGTACTTC. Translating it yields CAISEIQRETQYF.

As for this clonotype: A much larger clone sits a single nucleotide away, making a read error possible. The CDR3 spells CASSTAQGSYDSPLHF. The CDR3 coding sequence is TGTGCCAGCAGCACAGCACAGGGATCCTATGATTCACCCCTCCACTTT. This chain connects TRBV28 to TRBJ1-6, with a weak D call TRBD1 (6 bases). The V gene's germline CDR1 is MDHEN and CDR2 SYDVKM. The CDR3 contains 16 residues.

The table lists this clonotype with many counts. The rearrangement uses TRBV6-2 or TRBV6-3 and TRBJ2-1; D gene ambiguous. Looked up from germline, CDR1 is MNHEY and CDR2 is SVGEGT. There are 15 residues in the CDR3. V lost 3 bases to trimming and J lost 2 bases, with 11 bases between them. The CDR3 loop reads CASSYRDRAYNEQFF. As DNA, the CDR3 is TGTGCCAGCAGTTATCGCGACCGCGCCTACAATGAGCAGTTCTTC.

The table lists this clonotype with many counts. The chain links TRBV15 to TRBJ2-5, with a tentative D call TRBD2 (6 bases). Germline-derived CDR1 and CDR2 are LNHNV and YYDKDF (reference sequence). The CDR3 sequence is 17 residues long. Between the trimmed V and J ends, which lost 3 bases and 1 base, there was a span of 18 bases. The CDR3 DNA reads TGTGCCACCAGCAGCCGGGACTTTAGTCGGATCCAAGAGACCCAGTACTTC. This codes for CATSSRDFSRIQETQYF.

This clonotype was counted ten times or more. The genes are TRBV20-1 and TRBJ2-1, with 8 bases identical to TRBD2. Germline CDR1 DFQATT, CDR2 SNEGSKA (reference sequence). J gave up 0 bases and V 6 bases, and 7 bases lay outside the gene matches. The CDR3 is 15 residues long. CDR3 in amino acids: CSAQTSGYSYNEQFF. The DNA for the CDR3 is TGCAGTGCCCAAACTAGCGGCTACTCCTACAATGAGCAGTTCTTC.

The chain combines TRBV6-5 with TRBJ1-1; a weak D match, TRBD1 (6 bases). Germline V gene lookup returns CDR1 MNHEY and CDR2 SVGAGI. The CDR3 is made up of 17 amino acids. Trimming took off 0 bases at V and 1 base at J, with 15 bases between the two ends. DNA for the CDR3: TGTGCCAGCAGTTACTCGATATGGGGGGGCACGAACACTGAAGCTTTCTTT. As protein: CASSYSIWGGTNTEAFF.

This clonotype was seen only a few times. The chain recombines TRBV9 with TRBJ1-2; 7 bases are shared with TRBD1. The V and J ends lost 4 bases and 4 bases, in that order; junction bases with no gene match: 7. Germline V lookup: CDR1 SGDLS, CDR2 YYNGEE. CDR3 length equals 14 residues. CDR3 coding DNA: TGTGCCAGCAGCAGACAGGGTCCGGGCTATGGCTACACCTTC. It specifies CASSRQGPGYGYTF.

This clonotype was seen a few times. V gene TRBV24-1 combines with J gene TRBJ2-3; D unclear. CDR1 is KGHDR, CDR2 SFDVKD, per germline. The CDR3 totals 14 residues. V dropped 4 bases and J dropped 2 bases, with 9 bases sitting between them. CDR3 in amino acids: CATSEGPATDTQYF. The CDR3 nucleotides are TGTGCCACCAGTGAGGGCCCTGCCACAGATACGCAGTATTTT.

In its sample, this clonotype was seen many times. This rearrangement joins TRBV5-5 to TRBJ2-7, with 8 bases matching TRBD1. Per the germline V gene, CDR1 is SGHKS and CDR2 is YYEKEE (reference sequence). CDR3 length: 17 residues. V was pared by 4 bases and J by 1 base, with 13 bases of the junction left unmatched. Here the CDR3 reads CASSRSWQGAGSYEQYF. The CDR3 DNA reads TGTGCCAGCAGCCGAAGTTGGCAGGGGGCCGGGTCCTACGAGCAGTACTTC.